Sequencing of this TCR beta chain was carried out in a study of a mutant IDH1 vaccine in newly diagnosed glioma. Study in general: Vaccine dosing followed radiotherapy by 4-6 weeks, or accompanied temozolomide cycles.

Stated time point: week 23, last vaccination. Each dose delivered 300 ug of mutant IDH1 20-mer peptide subcutaneously with imiquimod. Sequencing was performed with immunoSEQ multiplex PCR; in TCRdb, only in-frame clones are kept and a portion is missing. The data hold under 70,000 clones, with roughly 84% observed a single time. As concerns this clone: What it binds is unknown.

V trimming: 5 bases; J trimming: 1 base; junction bases outside the gene matches: 4. The CDR3 is 13 residues long. Germline V lookup: CDR1 SQVTM, CDR2 ANQGSEA. V gene TRBV29-1 combines with J gene TRBJ2-7, with 8 bases identical to TRBD2. This specimen was PBMCs, taken from a glioma patient whose treatment included an IDH1 peptide vaccine. This sequence was found in a man between 18 and 35 years old with glioma. CDR3 DNA sequence: TGCAGCGTTCGGGCGGGGGGATCCTACGAGCAGTACTTC. Translated: CSVRAGGSYEQYF.